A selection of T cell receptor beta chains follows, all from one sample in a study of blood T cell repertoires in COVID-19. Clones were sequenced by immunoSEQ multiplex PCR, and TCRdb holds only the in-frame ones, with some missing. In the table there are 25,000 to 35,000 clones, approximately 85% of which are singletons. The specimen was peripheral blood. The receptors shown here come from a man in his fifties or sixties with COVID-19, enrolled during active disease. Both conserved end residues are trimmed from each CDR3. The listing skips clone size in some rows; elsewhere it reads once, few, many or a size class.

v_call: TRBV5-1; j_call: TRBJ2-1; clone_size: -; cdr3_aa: ASGGGSFNEQF
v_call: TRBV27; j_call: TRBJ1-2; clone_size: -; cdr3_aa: ATTGGHEGYT
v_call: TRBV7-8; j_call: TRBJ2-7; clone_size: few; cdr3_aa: ASSLSGQGIGEQY
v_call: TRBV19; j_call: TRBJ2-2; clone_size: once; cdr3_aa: ASSIAGGLTGELF
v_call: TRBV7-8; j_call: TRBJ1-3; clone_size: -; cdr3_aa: ASSLDRAGGNTIY
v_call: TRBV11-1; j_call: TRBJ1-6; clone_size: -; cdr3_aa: ASSVAGGHNSPLH
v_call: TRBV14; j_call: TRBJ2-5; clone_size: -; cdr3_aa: ASSQVLGTGQRGETQY
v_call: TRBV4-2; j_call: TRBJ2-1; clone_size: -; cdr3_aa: ASSQEWLANEQF
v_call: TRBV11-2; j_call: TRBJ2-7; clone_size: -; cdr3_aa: ASSLGASLVEQY
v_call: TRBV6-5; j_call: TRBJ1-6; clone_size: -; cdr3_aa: ASRGQNNSPLH
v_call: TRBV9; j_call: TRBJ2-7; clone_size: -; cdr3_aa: ASSVGLGGEQY
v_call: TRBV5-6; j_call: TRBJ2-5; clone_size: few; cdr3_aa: ASNPSAGGGRETQY
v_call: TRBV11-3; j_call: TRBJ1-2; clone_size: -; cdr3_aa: ASSTHMNYGYT
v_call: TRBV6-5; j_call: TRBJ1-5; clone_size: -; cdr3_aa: ASGEGVTNQPQH
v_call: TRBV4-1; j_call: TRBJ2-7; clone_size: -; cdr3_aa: ASSLPIAGEQY
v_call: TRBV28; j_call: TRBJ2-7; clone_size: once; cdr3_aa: ASSPTANHEQY
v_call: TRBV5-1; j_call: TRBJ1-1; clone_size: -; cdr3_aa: ASSLGSAEAF
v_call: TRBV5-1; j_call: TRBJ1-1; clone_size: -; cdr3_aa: ASSSFGHTSGTEAF
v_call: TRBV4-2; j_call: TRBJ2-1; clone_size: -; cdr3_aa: ASSFGVAGARDEQF
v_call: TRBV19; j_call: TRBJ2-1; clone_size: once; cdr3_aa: ASSSSGNEQF
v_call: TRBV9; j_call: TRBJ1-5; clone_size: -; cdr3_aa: ASSVGGLGNQPQH
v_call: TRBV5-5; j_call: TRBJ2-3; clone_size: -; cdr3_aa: ASSPGVGQGADTQY
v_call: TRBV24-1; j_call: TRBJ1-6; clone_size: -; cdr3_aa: ATPPPRPDRPLH
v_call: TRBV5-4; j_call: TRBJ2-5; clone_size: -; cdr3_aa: ASSLELARYQETQY
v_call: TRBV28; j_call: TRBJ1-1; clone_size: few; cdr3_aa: ASTPGGLGTEAF
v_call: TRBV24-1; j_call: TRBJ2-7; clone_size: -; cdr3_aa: ATSDHRGGYEQY
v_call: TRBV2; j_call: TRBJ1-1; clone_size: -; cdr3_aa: ASSAYREAEAF
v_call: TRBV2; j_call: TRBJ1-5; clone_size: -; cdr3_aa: ASSRDSSNQPQH
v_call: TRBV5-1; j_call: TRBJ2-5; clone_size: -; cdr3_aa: ASSLQGASETQY
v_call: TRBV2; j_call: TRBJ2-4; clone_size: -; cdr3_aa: ASSATGGTKNIQY
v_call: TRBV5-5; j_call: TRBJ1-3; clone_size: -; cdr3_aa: ASSFGQSSGNTIY